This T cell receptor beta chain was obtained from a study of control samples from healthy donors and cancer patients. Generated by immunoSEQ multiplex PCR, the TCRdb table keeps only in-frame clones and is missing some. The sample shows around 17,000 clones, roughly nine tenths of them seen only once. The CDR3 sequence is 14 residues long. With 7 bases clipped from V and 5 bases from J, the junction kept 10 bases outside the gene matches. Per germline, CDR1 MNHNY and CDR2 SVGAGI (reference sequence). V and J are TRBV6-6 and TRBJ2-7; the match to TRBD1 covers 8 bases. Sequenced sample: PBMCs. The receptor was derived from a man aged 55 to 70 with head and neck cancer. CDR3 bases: TGTGCCAGCACCCCGGGACAGGTTATCGACGAGCAGTACTTC. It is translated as CASTPGQVIDEQYF.